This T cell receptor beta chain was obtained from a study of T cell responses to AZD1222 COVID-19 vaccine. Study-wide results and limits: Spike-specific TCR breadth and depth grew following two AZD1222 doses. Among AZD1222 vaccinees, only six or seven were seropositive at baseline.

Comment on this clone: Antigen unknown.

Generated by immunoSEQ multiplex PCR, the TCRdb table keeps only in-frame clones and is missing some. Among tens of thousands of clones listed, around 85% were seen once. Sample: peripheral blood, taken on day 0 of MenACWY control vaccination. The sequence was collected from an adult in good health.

CDR3 coding DNA: TGTGCCAGCAGCCAAGAACTAGCGGGAGAGTATTGGCGGTTCTTC. This gives the protein CASSQELAGEYWRFF. The rearrangement uses TRBV4-2 and TRBJ2-1, with 11 bases that match TRBD2. The junction had 10 bases not matched to a gene; V was cut back by 0 bases and J by 15 bases. Germline V gene data show CDR1 as LGHNA and CDR2 as YNFKEQ. The CDR3 spans 15 residues.